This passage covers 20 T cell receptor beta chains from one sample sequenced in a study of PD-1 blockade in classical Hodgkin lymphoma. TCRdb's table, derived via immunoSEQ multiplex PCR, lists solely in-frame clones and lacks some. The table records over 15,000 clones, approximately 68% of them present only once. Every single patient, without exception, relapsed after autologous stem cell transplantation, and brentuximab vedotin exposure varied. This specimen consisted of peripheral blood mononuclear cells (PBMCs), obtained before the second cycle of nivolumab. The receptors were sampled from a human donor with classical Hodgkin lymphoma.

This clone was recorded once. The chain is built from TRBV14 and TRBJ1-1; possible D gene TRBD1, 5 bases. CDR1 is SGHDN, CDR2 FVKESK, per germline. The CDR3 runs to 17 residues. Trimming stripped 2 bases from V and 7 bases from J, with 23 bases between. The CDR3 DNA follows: TGTGCCAGCAGCCAAAAGGCCATGGGAGGGGCGCCGGATGAAGCTTTCTTT. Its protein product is CASSQKAMGGAPDEAFF.

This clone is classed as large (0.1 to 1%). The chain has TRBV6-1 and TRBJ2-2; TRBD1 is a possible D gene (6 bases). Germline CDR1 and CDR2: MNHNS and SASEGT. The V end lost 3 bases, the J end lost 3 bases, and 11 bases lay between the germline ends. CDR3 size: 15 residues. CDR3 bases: TGTGCCAGCAGTGACGGACAGTCTTACACCGGGGAGCTGTTTTTT. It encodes CASSDGQSYTGELFF.

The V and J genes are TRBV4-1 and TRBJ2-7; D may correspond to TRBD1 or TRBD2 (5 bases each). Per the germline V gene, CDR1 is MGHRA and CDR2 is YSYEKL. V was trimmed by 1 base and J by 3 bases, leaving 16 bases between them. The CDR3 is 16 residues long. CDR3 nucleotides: TGCGCCAGCAGCCAAGGGAGAGGGGAGTGGGGCTACGAGCAGTACTTC. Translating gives CASSQGRGEWGYEQYF.

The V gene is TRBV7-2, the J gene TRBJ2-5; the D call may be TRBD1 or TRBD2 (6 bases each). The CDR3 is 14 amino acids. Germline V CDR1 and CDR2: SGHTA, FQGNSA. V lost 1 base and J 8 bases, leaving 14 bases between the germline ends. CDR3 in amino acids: CASSLEGGTRTQYF. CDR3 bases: TGTGCCAGCAGCTTAGAAGGGGGGACGCGAACCCAGTACTTC.

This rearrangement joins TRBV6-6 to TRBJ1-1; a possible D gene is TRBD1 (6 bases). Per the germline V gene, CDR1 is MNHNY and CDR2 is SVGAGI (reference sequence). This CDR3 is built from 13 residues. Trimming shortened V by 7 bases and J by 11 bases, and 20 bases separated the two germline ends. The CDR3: CASKEGGRQSAFF. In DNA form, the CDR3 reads TGTGCCAGCAAGGAGGGGGGACGACAGAGTGCTTTCTTT.

CDR3 sequence: CASSFAPNTEAFF. The DNA for the CDR3 is TGTGCCAGCAGTTTTGCACCGAACACTGAAGCTTTCTTT. The rearrangement uses TRBV6-1 and TRBJ1-1, with D hard to call. CDR3 length: 13 residues. V was clipped by 5 bases and J by 1 base, with 8 bases between them. The germline CDR1 and CDR2 sequences are MNHNS and SASEGT.

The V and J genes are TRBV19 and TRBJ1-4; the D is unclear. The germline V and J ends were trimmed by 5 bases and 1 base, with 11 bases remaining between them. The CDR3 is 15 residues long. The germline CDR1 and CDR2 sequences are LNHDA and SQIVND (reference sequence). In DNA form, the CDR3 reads TGTGCCAGTAGTGTCGGAATCGGAACTAATGAAAAACTGTTTTTT. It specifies CASSVGIGTNEKLFF.

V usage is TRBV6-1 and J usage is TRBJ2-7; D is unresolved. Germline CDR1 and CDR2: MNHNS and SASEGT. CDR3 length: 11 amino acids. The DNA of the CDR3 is TGTGGGACGGCCCGCTCCTACGAGCAGTACTTC. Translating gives CGTARSYEQYF.

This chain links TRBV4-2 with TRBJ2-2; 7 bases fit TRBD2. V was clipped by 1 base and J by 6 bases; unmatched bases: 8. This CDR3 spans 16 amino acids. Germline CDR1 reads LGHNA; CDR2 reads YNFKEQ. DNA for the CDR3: TGTGCCAGCAGCCAAGGGGGAGGGGATGGACCCGGGGAGCTGTTTTTT. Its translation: CASSQGGGDGPGELFF.

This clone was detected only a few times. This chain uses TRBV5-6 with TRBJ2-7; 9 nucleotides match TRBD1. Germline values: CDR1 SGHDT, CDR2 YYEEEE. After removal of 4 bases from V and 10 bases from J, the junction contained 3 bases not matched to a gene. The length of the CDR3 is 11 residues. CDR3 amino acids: CASSTGGSQYF. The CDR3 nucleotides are TGTGCCAGCAGCACAGGGGGCAGTCAGTACTTC. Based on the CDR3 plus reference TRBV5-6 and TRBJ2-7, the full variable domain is DAGVTQSPTHLIKTRGQQVTLRCSPKSGHDTVSWYQQALGQGPQFIFQYYEEEERQRGNFPDRFSGHQFPNYSSELNVNALLLGDSALYLCASSTGGSQYFGPGTRLTVT.

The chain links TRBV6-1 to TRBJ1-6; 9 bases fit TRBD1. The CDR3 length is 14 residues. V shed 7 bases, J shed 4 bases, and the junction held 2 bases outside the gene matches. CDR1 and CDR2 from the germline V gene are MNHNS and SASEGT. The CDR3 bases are TGTGCCAGCAAGGGGACAGGGTATAATTCACCCCTCCACTTT. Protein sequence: CASKGTGYNSPLHF.

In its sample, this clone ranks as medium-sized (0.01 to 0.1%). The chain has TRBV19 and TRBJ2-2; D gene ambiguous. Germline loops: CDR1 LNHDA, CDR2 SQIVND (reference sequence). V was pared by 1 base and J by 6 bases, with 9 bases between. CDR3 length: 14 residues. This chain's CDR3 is CASSIAVSSGELFF. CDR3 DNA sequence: TGTGCCAGTAGTATAGCCGTATCATCCGGGGAGCTGTTTTTT.

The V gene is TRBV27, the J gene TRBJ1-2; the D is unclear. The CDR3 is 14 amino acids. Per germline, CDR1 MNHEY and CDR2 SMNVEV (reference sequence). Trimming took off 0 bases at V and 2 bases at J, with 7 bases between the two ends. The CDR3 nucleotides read TGTGCCAGCAGTTTATCGAGGCCAAACTATGGCTACACCTTC. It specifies CASSLSRPNYGYTF.

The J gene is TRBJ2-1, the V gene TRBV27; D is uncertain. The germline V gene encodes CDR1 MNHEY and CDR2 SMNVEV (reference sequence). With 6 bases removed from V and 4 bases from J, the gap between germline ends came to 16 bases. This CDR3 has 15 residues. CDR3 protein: CASRSLGQEYNEQFF. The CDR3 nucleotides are TGTGCCAGCAGATCTCTTGGGCAGGAATACAATGAGCAGTTCTTC.

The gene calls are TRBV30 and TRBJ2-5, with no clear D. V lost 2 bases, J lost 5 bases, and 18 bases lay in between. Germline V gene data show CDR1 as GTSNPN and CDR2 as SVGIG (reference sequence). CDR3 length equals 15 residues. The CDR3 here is CAWSLLMDPRETQYF. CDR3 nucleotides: TGTGCCTGGAGTCTTCTGATGGACCCCAGGGAGACCCAGTACTTC. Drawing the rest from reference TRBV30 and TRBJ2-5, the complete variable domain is SQTIHQWPATLVQPVGSPLSLECTVEGTSNPNLYWYRQAAGRGLQLLFYSVGIGQISSEVPQNLSASRPQDRQFILSSKKLLLSDSGFYLCAWSLLMDPRETQYFGPGTRLLVL.

The CDR3 loop is CASSSGLATDTQYF. CDR3 coding DNA: TGTGCCAGCAGCTCAGGACTAGCAACAGATACGCAGTATTTT. The rearrangement links TRBV7-8 to TRBJ2-3, with TRBD2 matching over 8 bases. The CDR3 sequence is 14 residues long. Looked up from germline, CDR1 is SGHVS and CDR2 is FQNEAQ. The V and J ends lost 4 bases and 3 bases, in that order; junction bases with no gene match: 3.

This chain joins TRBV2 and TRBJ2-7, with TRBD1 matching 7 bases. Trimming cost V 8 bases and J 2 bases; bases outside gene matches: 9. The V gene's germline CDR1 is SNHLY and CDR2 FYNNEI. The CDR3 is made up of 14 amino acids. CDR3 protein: CASWGQRGPYEQYF. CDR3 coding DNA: TGTGCCAGCTGGGGACAGAGGGGACCCTACGAGCAGTACTTC.

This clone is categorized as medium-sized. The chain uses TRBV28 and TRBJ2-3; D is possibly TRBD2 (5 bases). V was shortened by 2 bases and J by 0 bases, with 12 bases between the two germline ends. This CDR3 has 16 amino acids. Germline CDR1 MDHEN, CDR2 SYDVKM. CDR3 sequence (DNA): TGTGCCAGCAGTTTAACTAGTCGGGTTAGCACAGATACGCAGTATTTT. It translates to CASSLTSRVSTDTQYF. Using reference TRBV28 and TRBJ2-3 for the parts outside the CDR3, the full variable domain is DVKVTQSSRYLVKRTGEKVFLECVQDMDHENMFWYRQDPGLGLRLIYFSYDVKMKEKGDIPEGYSVSREKKERFSLILESASTNQTSMYLCASSLTSRVSTDTQYFGPGTRLTVL.

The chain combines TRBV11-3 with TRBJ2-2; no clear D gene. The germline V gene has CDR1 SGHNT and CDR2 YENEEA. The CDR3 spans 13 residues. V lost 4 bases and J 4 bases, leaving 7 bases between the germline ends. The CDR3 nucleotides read TGTGCCAGCAGCTGGGTCCCCACCGGGGAGCTGTTTTTT. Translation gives CASSWVPTGELFF.

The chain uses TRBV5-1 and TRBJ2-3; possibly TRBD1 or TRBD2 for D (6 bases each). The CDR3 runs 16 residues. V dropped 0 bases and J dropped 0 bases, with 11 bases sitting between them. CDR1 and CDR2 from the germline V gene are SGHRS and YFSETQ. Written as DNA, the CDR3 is TGCGCCAGCAGCTTGGAGGGGGACTCTAGCACAGATACGCAGTATTTT. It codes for CASSLEGDSSTDTQYF.